The 28 T cell receptor beta chains below were found in one sample sequenced in a study of T cell changes during pregnancy in multiple sclerosis. Here immunoSEQ multiplex PCR was the method, and the copy in TCRdb shows in-frame clones only, minus some. The data hold 40,000 to 60,000 clones, with roughly 88% observed a single time. This material consisted of peripheral blood, taken in the first trimester of pregnancy. The source of these receptors is a female donor in good health, enrolled as a control in a pregnancy study.

The chain combines TRBV4-1 with TRBJ2-5; D possibly corresponds to TRBD2 (6 bases). Germline CDR1 MGHRA, CDR2 YSYEKL. V shed 5 bases and J shed 1 base, with 11 bases lying between them. The CDR3 is 14 residues long. CDR3 nucleotides: TGCGCCAGCAGCGAGGGGAGGATCCAAGAGACCCAGTACTTC. Protein: CASSEGRIQETQYF.

The chain is built from TRBV12-5 and TRBJ1-2, with D perhaps matching TRBD1 (5 bases). CDR3 length: 16 residues. V gave up 5 bases and J gave up 4 bases, with 20 bases separating them. CDR1 and CDR2 (germline): LGHNT, FRNRAP. The DNA for the CDR3 is TGTGCTAGTGGTACGCACTCTCAGGGAAAGACCTATGGCTACACCTTC. Protein product: CASGTHSQGKTYGYTF.

The genes are TRBV25-1 and TRBJ1-1; 7 bases are shared with TRBD1. This CDR3 spans 14 amino acids. The germline gives CDR1 MGHDK, CDR2 SYGVNS. Unmatched junction bases numbered 4, after V lost 3 bases and J lost 3 bases. In nucleotides, the CDR3 is TGTGCCAGCAGTGATTATCAGGGGGACACTGAAGCTTTCTTT. It codes for CASSDYQGDTEAFF.

The CDR3 sequence: CASSLEFRDSRFF. The DNA of the CDR3 is TGTGCCAGCAGCTTAGAGTTCCGGGACAGTAGGTTCTTC. The genes are TRBV7-9 and TRBJ2-1; 7 nucleotides line up with TRBD1. Trimming at V came to 1 base and at J to 15 bases, leaving 9 bases not matched to a gene. Germline V gene sequence: CDR1 SEHNR, CDR2 FQNEAQ (reference sequence). This CDR3 is 13 amino acids long.

The chain employs TRBV9 and TRBJ2-1; 11 bases are a match to TRBD2. Germline assignment: CDR1 SGDLS and CDR2 YYNGEE. J gave up 5 bases and V 3 bases, and 16 bases lay outside the gene matches. The CDR3 runs to 19 residues. Here the CDR3 reads CASSAPYIPLAGGNNEQFF. CDR3 sequence (DNA): TGTGCCAGCAGCGCCCCCTACATACCTTTAGCGGGAGGGAACAATGAGCAGTTCTTC.

This clone was detected once. The rearrangement joins TRBV5-4 to TRBJ2-3; 12 bases are shared with TRBD2. Looked up from germline, CDR1 is SGHNT and CDR2 is YYREEE (reference sequence). The trim removed 1 base at V and 5 bases at J, leaving 5 bases unmatched. The CDR3 runs to 16 residues. The CDR3 DNA is TGTGCCAGCAGCTTGCGACTAGCGGGAGCCATAGATACGCAGTATTTT. It translates to CASSLRLAGAIDTQYF.

This clone was seen a few times. This chain joins TRBV29-1 and TRBJ1-5; 9 nucleotides align to TRBD1. J was trimmed by 7 bases and V by 6 bases; bases with no gene match: 10. Germline values: CDR1 SQVTM, CDR2 ANQGSEA. This CDR3 spans 14 amino acids. The CDR3 loop reads CSVLGQGGGQPQHF. CDR3 DNA: TGCAGCGTCCTGGGACAGGGCGGGGGACAGCCCCAGCATTTT.

This sequence joins TRBV5-4 and TRBJ2-3; D is possibly TRBD2 (5 bases). This CDR3 has 14 amino acids. Germline values: CDR1 SGHNT, CDR2 YYREEE (reference sequence). V shed 4 bases and J shed 3 bases, with 12 bases lying between them. In DNA form, the CDR3 reads TGTGCCAGCAGCCCCCAGAGGGTAACAGATACGCAGTATTTT. Translation gives CASSPQRVTDTQYF.

This rearrangement joins TRBV10-3 to TRBJ2-5; TRBD1 is a possible D gene (6 bases). Trimming took off 2 bases at V and 5 bases at J, with 6 bases between the two ends. The CDR3 is 12 residues long. Germline CDR1 ENHRY, CDR2 SYGVKD. In DNA form, the CDR3 reads TGTGCCATCAGTGAGCAGGGGGAGACCCAGTACTTC. This sequence encodes CAISEQGETQYF.

The V and J genes are TRBV5-1 and TRBJ1-2, with TRBD1 identical over 12 bases. Germline V gives CDR1 SGHRS, CDR2 YFSETQ. This CDR3 region has 17 residues. Unmatched junction bases numbered 12, after V lost 1 base and J lost 8 bases. Here the CDR3 reads CASSLLGTGTGGGGYTF. The CDR3 DNA follows: TGCGCCAGCAGCTTGTTAGGTACCGGGACAGGGGGCGGCGGCTACACCTTC.

Points on this clone: Other DNA sequences in the same sample also yield this CDR3. V is TRBV18 and J is TRBJ2-2, with 10 bases matching TRBD1. The V and J ends lost 1 base and 4 bases, in that order; junction bases with no gene match: 3. Germline V CDR1 and CDR2: KGHSH, LQKENI. This CDR3 is built from 16 residues. The CDR3 DNA is TGTGCCAGCTCACCACTGGGACAGGGGCTCACCGGGGAGCTGTTTTTT. Its translation is CASSPLGQGLTGELFF.

This clone has just one count. This chain uses TRBV6-6 with TRBJ2-2; 7 nucleotides align to TRBD1. Germline values: CDR1 MNHNY, CDR2 SVGAGI (reference sequence). With V trimmed by 8 bases and J by 1 base, 4 bases remained unmatched. This CDR3 region has 14 residues. The CDR3 DNA is TGTGCCAGCCTGGGACAGCTGAACACCGGGGAGCTGTTTTTT. This gives the protein CASLGQLNTGELFF.

This clone turned up a few times. J is TRBJ2-3 and V is TRBV6-4; TRBD1 is a possible D gene (6 bases). The CDR3 consists of 14 residues. Trimming cost V 2 bases and J 3 bases, with 9 bases left between them. Germline V CDR1 and CDR2: MRHNA, SNTAGT. The CDR3 DNA reads as TGTGCCAGCAGTGACCAGGGGCAGACAGATACGCAGTATTTT. Its translation: CASSDQGQTDTQYF.

This rearrangement joins TRBV6-1 to TRBJ1-5; maybe TRBD1 (6 bases). The CDR3 has 16 residues. CDR1 is MNHNS and CDR2 is SASEGT in the germline V gene. The V end was cut by 3 bases, the J end by 2 bases, with 14 bases between. CDR3 residues: CASSDWQGMGNQPQHF. The DNA of the CDR3 is TGTGCCAGCAGTGACTGGCAGGGGATGGGCAATCAGCCCCAGCATTTT.

The chain couples TRBV6-5 to TRBJ1-2, with D possibly TRBD1 on 5 matching bases. The CDR3 is 13 amino acids. Germline V gene lookup returns CDR1 MNHEY and CDR2 SVGAGI. Trimming took 6 bases from V and 2 from J, leaving 10 bases between them. The CDR3 protein is CASSPDSNYGYTF. The CDR3, as DNA: TGTGCCAGCAGCCCTGACAGCAACTATGGCTACACCTTC.

This chain links TRBV6-1 with TRBJ1-2; 9 bases agree with TRBD1. The junction had 7 bases not matched to a gene; V was cut back by 5 bases and J by 6 bases. CDR1 is MNHNS, CDR2 SASEGT, per germline. This CDR3 has 14 residues. In nucleotides, the CDR3 is TGTGCCAGCAGTCCCTTGACAGGGGGAGATGGCTACACCTTC. Residues: CASSPLTGGDGYTF.

The V gene is TRBV18, the J gene TRBJ2-1; D gene uncertain. The germline gives CDR1 KGHSH, CDR2 LQKENI. This CDR3 contains 13 residues. The germline V and J ends were trimmed by 5 bases and 7 bases, with 12 bases remaining between them. CDR3 sequence: CASSKTSENEQFF. In nucleotides, the CDR3 is TGTGCCAGCTCAAAAACCAGTGAAAATGAGCAGTTCTTC.

The rearrangement uses TRBV5-1 and TRBJ2-3; the D is unclear. The CDR3 totals 14 residues. V was shortened by 2 bases and J by 6 bases, with 13 bases between the two germline ends. Germline values: CDR1 SGHRS, CDR2 YFSETQ. The CDR3 loop reads CASSFSEVRDTQYF. The CDR3 DNA sequence: TGCGCCAGCAGCTTCTCAGAGGTCCGGGATACGCAGTATTTT.

The chain recombines TRBV6-1 with TRBJ1-2; 7 bases fit TRBD1. V shed 3 bases and J 5 bases; nucleotides not matched to a gene: 9. This CDR3 is built from 15 residues. Germline CDR1 reads MNHNS; CDR2 reads SASEGT. The CDR3 nucleotides are TGTGCCAGCAGTGAGGGTACAGGGGAAGGATATGGCTACACCTTC. This encodes CASSEGTGEGYGYTF.

The chain links TRBV10-1 to TRBJ2-1, with 13 bases aligning to TRBD2. Germline V gene lookup returns CDR1 WNHNN and CDR2 SYGVQD (reference sequence). V trimming: 10 bases; J trimming: 7 bases; junction bases outside the gene matches: 4. The CDR3 sequence is 13 residues long. DNA for the CDR3: TGCGCCACCTGGACTAGCGGGAGTAATGAGCAGTTCTTC. Its protein product is CATWTSGSNEQFF.

The chain joins TRBV5-1 to TRBJ2-1; TRBD2 aligns across 9 bases. Germline CDR1 SGHRS, CDR2 YFSETQ. CDR3 length: 14 amino acids. The V and J ends lost 0 bases and 14 bases, in that order; junction bases with no gene match: 9. The chain's CDR3 is CASSLADGTSSEFF. The CDR3, as DNA: TGCGCCAGCAGCTTGGCCGATGGGACTAGCAGCGAGTTCTTC.

This sequence joins TRBV10-3 and TRBJ2-7; TRBD2 matches 13 bases. Trimming cost V 4 bases and J 4 bases; bases outside gene matches: 4. The CDR3 is made up of 15 amino acids. Germline V gene sequence: CDR1 ENHRY, CDR2 SYGVKD. The CDR3 protein is CAISGTSGGLYEQYF. The CDR3 DNA reads as TGTGCCATCAGTGGGACTAGCGGGGGACTTTACGAGCAGTACTTC.

The chain employs TRBV2 and TRBJ1-5; no definite D call. This CDR3 has 13 residues. V gave up 7 bases and J gave up 7 bases, with 14 bases separating them. From germline, CDR1 is SNHLY and CDR2 FYNNEI. The CDR3 reads CASIAEIGQPQHF. CDR3 DNA: TGTGCCAGCATTGCCGAAATCGGGCAGCCCCAGCATTTT.

This chain connects TRBV6-5 to TRBJ2-1; TRBD2 might be the D (6 bases). This CDR3 is 15 amino acids long. CDR1 is MNHEY and CDR2 is SVGAGI in the germline V gene. The ends were cut back, 6 bases at V and 1 base at J, with 13 bases in the middle. This CDR3 is CASSPGVESYNEQFF. The CDR3 nucleotides are TGTGCCAGCAGCCCGGGGGTAGAGTCCTACAATGAGCAGTTCTTC.

This chain joins TRBV30 and TRBJ1-4; D may be TRBD1 (5 bases). The V end lost 7 bases, the J end lost 4 bases, and 16 bases lay between the germline ends. Germline CDR1 GTSNPN, CDR2 SVGIG (reference sequence). This CDR3 is 14 amino acids long. The CDR3 nucleotides are TGTGCCTCTACACGGGGACTGAGTAATGAAAAACTGTTTTTT. Amino acids: CASTRGLSNEKLFF. Drawing the rest from reference TRBV30 and TRBJ1-4, the complete variable domain is SQTIHQWPATLVQPVGSPLSLECTVEGTSNPNLYWYRQAAGRGLQLLFYSVGIGQISSEVPQNLSASRPQDRQFILSSKKLLLSDSGFYLCASTRGLSNEKLFFGSGTQLSVL.

The rearrangement links TRBV7-6 to TRBJ1-1, with D possibly being TRBD1 (5 bases). The germline V gene encodes CDR1 SGHVS and CDR2 FNYEAQ. V was cut by 1 base and J by 0 bases, with 9 bases left in between. There are 15 residues in the CDR3. CDR3: CASSLGGDLNTEAFF. The CDR3 nucleotides are TGTGCCAGCAGCTTAGGGGGGGATTTGAACACTGAAGCTTTCTTT. The full variable domain, in which reference TRBV7-6 and TRBJ1-1 provide the parts outside the CDR3, is GAGVSQSPRYKVTKRGQDVALRCDPISGHVSLYWYRQALGQGPEFLTYFNYEAQQDKSGLPNDRFSAERPEGSISTLTIQRTEQRDSAMYRCASSLGGDLNTEAFFGQGTRLTVV.

The chain combines TRBV5-1 with TRBJ2-2, with D maybe TRBD1 (6 bases). This CDR3 region has 15 residues. Germline loops: CDR1 SGHRS, CDR2 YFSETQ. The germline V and J ends were trimmed by 0 bases and 1 base, with 7 bases remaining between them. CDR3 protein: CASSLAQGNTGELFF. DNA for the CDR3: TGCGCCAGCAGCTTGGCACAGGGGAACACCGGGGAGCTGTTTTTT.

The chain joins TRBV5-1 to TRBJ2-7, with 11 nucleotides matching TRBD2. Germline V gene lookup returns CDR1 SGHRS and CDR2 YFSETQ. This CDR3 region has 16 residues. V was pared by 3 bases and J by 2 bases, with 7 bases of the junction left unmatched. Written as DNA, the CDR3 is TGCGCCAGCAGCTGGACTCTAGCGGGGGGTGCCTACGAGCAGTACTTC. Translating it yields CASSWTLAGGAYEQYF. Supplemented by reference TRBV5-1 and TRBJ2-7, the full variable domain reads KAGVTQTPRYLIKTRGQQVTLSCSPISGHRSVSWYQQTPGQGLQFLFEYFSETQRNKGNFPGRFSGRQFSNSRSEMNVSTLELGDSALYLCASSWTLAGGAYEQYFGPGTRLTVT.